The rows below give T cell receptor beta chains drawn from one sample of a study of graft-versus-host responses after intestinal transplantation. No antigen has been assigned to these receptors. The method was immunoSEQ multiplex PCR; TCRdb's version includes in-frame clones alone and lacks a portion of them. Among about 90,000 clones listed, roughly nine tenths were seen once. Sample: unstimulated CD8+ T cells sorted from spleen or lymph node cells, taken before intestinal transplant. These receptors were obtained from a human donor who received an intestinal transplant. CDR3s include the opening cysteine and the closing phenylalanine or tryptophan. The D gene is left open where the match is weak. Clone size appears in some rows only: once, few, many, or a class for an expanded clone.

TRBD1,once,TRBJ2-1,TRBV30,CAWSTGQGASEQFF,TGTGCCTGGAGTACAGGACAGGGGGCGAGTGAGCAGTTCTTC
TRBD1,NA,TRBJ1-6,TRBV12-5,CASGLVPTGDGSYNSPLHF,TGTGCTAGTGGTTTGGTACCCACAGGGGATGGGTCCTATAATTCACCCCTCCACTTT
TRBD2,NA,TRBJ2-1,TRBV27,CASSHGTSGSTDEQFF,TGTGCCAGCAGTCACGGGACTAGCGGGAGTACCGATGAGCAGTTCTTC
NA,NA,TRBJ2-7,TRBV30,CAWTNGGGGEQYF,TGTGCCTGGACGAACGGGGGAGGAGGGGAGCAGTACTTC
TRBD2,NA,TRBJ2-7,TRBV11-2,CASSPSREGRPYEQYF,TGTGCCAGCAGCCCCTCGAGGGAGGGGAGGCCCTACGAGCAGTACTTC
NA,few,TRBJ1-3,TRBV7-2,CASSLRGDDTIYF,TGTGCCAGCAGCTTAAGGGGCGATGACACCATATATTTT
NA,NA,TRBJ1-3,TRBV6-5,CASSYTRQAGGNTIYF,TGTGCCAGCAGTTATACTCGACAGGCTGGAGGAAACACCATATATTTT
TRBD1,NA,TRBJ1-2,TRBV6-1,CASSEYIGTAIYGYTF,TGTGCCAGCAGTGAATACATCGGGACAGCGATCTATGGCTACACCTTC
NA,NA,TRBJ2-6,TRBV11-2,CASSSTGYSGANVLTF,TGTGCCAGCAGCTCCACAGGGTACTCTGGGGCCAACGTCCTGACTTTC
NA,NA,TRBJ2-2,TRBV6-1,CASSEVGRGFMAGELFF,TGTGCCAGCAGTGAAGTGGGAAGGGGATTTATGGCCGGGGAGCTGTTTTTT
TRBD1,once,TRBJ1-2,TRBV14,CASSPQQGWYGYTF,TGTGCCAGCAGCCCTCAACAGGGGTGGTACGGCTACACCTTC
NA,NA,TRBJ1-1,TRBV10-3,CAISESAYRDSAEAFF,TGTGCCATCAGTGAGTCTGCGTACAGGGATTCAGCTGAAGCTTTCTTT
NA,NA,TRBJ1-2,TRBV30,CAWSGRKLTF,TGTGCCTGGAGTGGGAGGAAACTCACCTTC
NA,NA,TRBJ1-6,TRBV15,CATSSRDTNNSPLHF,TGTGCCACCAGCAGCCGGGACACCAATAATTCACCCCTCCACTTT
TRBD2,NA,TRBJ2-1,TRBV2,CASRGTSGRPSSYNEQFF,TGTGCCAGCAGGGGAACTAGCGGGAGGCCTAGCTCCTACAATGAGCAGTTCTTC
TRBD2,NA,TRBJ2-5,TRBV30,CAWSIGTSGGQKNF,TGTGCCTGGAGTATCGGGACTAGCGGGGGCCAGAAGAACTTC
NA,NA,TRBJ1-1,TRBV7-9,CASSLARGPAEAFF,TGTGCCAGCAGCTTAGCGCGGGGTCCCGCTGAAGCTTTCTTT
TRBD2,NA,TRBJ2-1,TRBV5-1,CASSLGGHRGVNYNEQFF,TGCGCCAGCAGCCTGGGAGGCCACCGGGGGGTCAACTACAATGAGCAGTTCTTC
NA,NA,TRBJ2-1,TRBV28,CASTPGQLYNEQFF,TGTGCCAGCACCCCGGGACAACTTTACAATGAGCAGTTCTTC
TRBD2,NA,TRBJ2-7,TRBV4-1,CASSQEERGPFYEQYF,TGCGCCAGCAGCCAAGAGGAGCGGGGGCCCTTCTACGAGCAGTACTTC
NA,few,TRBJ1-2,TRBV10-3,CAISPVGAGDGYGYTF,TGTGCCATCAGTCCAGTTGGGGCAGGGGACGGCTATGGCTACACCTTC
TRBD2,few,TRBJ2-7,TRBV6-1,CASGAGDEQYF,TGTGCCAGCGGGGCGGGGGACGAGCAGTACTTC
TRBD1,NA,TRBJ2-2,TRBV11-3,CASSRGDRAWAGELFF,TGTGCCAGCAGCCGGGGGGACAGGGCGTGGGCCGGGGAGCTGTTTTTT
TRBD2,NA,TRBJ2-5,TRBV7-9,CASSFGSGRAGEQYF,TGTGCCAGCAGCTTTGGTAGCGGGAGGGCCGGGGAGCAGTACTTC
TRBD2,NA,TRBJ2-7,TRBV29-1,CSARAGSSGRYEQYF,TGCAGCGCCCGGGCGGGCTCTAGCGGGAGGTACGAGCAGTACTTC
TRBD1,NA,TRBJ2-3,TRBV7-9,CASSLLVRGDTQYF,TGTGCCAGCAGCTTATTGGTCAGGGGGGATACGCAGTATTTT
TRBD2,NA,TRBJ2-1,TRBV5-1,CASSPIWTSGDNEQFF,TGCGCCAGCAGCCCCATTTGGACTAGCGGGGACAATGAGCAGTTCTTC
TRBD1,NA,TRBJ2-3,TRBV7-3,CASSPTGGSTDTQYF,TGTGCCAGCAGCCCAACAGGGGGAAGCACAGATACGCAGTATTTT
TRBD2,NA,TRBJ2-1,TRBV15,CATSREAGEYNEQFF,TGTGCCACCAGCAGAGAAGCGGGAGAGTACAATGAGCAGTTCTTC
NA,NA,TRBJ2-5,TRBV9,CASSDWEQTQYF,TGTGCCAGCAGCGATTGGGAGCAGACCCAGTACTTC
NA,once,TRBJ2-1,TRBV7-9,CASSSGNEQFF,TGTGCCAGCAGCTCGGGGAATGAGCAGTTCTTC
NA,NA,TRBJ1-1,TRBV19,CASTLGGVNTEAFF,TGTGCCAGTACCTTGGGCGGGGTGAACACTGAAGCTTTCTTT
NA,NA,TRBJ2-6,TRBV7-6,CASSLVWGPHSGANVLTF,TGTGCCAGCAGCTTAGTTTGGGGGCCTCACTCTGGGGCCAACGTCCTGACTTTC
NA,once,TRBJ2-7,TRBV4-1,CASSQSVSYEQYF,TGCGCCAGCAGCCAAAGCGTTTCCTACGAGCAGTACTTC
TRBD1,NA,TRBJ2-7,TRBV2,CASSAGTGLREQYF,TGTGCCAGCAGCGCCGGGACAGGGCTCCGCGAGCAGTACTTC
NA,NA,TRBJ2-7,TRBV7-9,CASSPPRQGPDEQYF,TGTGCCAGCAGCCCCCCCCGGCAGGGGCCGGACGAGCAGTACTTC
TRBD2,NA,TRBJ2-3,TRBV7-9,CASRLGLAGGPGTDTQYF,TGTGCCAGCAGACTTGGACTAGCGGGAGGGCCTGGCACAGATACGCAGTATTTT
TRBD1,NA,TRBJ2-7,TRBV29-1,CSVGTGGSYEQYF,TGCAGCGTCGGGACAGGGGGCTCCTACGAGCAGTACTTC
TRBD2,NA,TRBJ2-7,TRBV7-9,CASRAGANEQYF,TGTGCCAGCAGAGCGGGGGCTAACGAGCAGTACTTC
TRBD2,NA,TRBJ2-5,TRBV6-1,CASSEVAGVTETQYF,TGTGCCAGCAGTGAAGTTGCGGGAGTTACGGAGACCCAGTACTTC
NA,NA,TRBJ2-7,TRBV27,CASISGTYEQYF,TGTGCCAGCATCTCAGGGACCTACGAGCAGTACTTC
TRBD1,NA,TRBJ1-5,TRBV5-6,CASSWGTGNQPQHF,TGTGCCAGCAGCTGGGGGACAGGAAATCAGCCCCAGCATTTT